The 5 T cell receptor beta chains below were found in one sample sequenced in a study of T-cell memory formation after mild COVID-19. TCRdb reanalysed the 5' RACE reads using MiXCR and keeps one entry per CDR3 protein. The sample records a few hundred thousand distinct CDR3 sequences, approximately 16% being singletons. Sequencing was done on a sample of PBMCs or a T cell subset sorted from them (not recorded which). The receptors come from a man younger than 30 who had mild COVID-19 (a few samples of this study predate the infection). Cell type and time point are not known.

The chain uses TRBV12-3 or TRBV12-4 and TRBJ2-7, with TRBD1 as a possible D gene (5 bases). This CDR3 is 13 amino acids long. V was trimmed by 5 bases and J by 6 bases, leaving 14 bases between them. The CDR3 protein is CASSRTPWGEQYF. In DNA, the CDR3 is TGTGCCAGCAGTCGGACACCTTGGGGCGAGCAGTACTTC.

A note on this clonotype: At one end, the junction sequence differs from germline, possibly due to a read error. The rearrangement joins TRBV20-1 to TRBJ2-5, with 10 nucleotides matching TRBD1. The CDR3 runs 13 residues. CDR1 and CDR2 (germline): DFQATT, SNEGSKA (reference sequence). The CDR3 DNA reads as TGCAGTGCATGGGACAGGGGAGTGGAGACCCGGTACTTC. Amino acids: CSAWDRGVETRYF.

This clonotype was seen more than once but under ten times. This chain uses TRBV7-9 with TRBJ2-2, with D perhaps TRBD2 (5 bases). Germline CDR1 is SEHNR and CDR2 is FQNEAQ (reference sequence). The CDR3 sequence is 14 residues long. V shed 6 bases and J shed 3 bases, with 11 bases lying between them. This chain's CDR3 is CASRPTGDTGELFF. The CDR3 nucleotides read TGTGCCAGCAGACCAACCGGGGACACCGGGGAGCTGTTTTTT.

The rearrangement joins TRBV4-3 to TRBJ1-2, with D tentatively TRBD1 (5 bases). There are 13 residues in the CDR3. Trimming shortened V by 0 bases and J by 8 bases, and 10 bases separated the two germline ends. CDR1 LGHNA and CDR2 YSLEER come from the germline V gene. The CDR3 spells CASSQDLAGGYTF. The CDR3 DNA reads TGCGCCAGCAGCCAAGATTTGGCAGGGGGCTACACCTTC.

This chain uses TRBV7-8 with TRBJ2-1; 13 bases align to TRBD2. The trim removed 5 bases at V and 5 bases at J, leaving 6 bases unmatched. Germline lookup yields CDR1 SGHVS and CDR2 FQNEAQ. CDR3 length equals 16 residues. The CDR3 spells CASSETSGGANNEQFF. The CDR3 nucleotides are TGTGCCAGCAGCGAAACTAGCGGGGGGGCGAACAATGAGCAGTTCTTC.